The rows below give T cell receptor beta chains drawn from one sample of a study of blood T cell repertoires in COVID-19. Method: immunoSEQ multiplex PCR; TCRdb's copy keeps in-frame clones and lacks some. The table shows roughly 450,000 clones, with less than 95% occurring only once. Sequenced sample: PBMCs or T cells enriched from blood (not recorded which). Source of these receptors: a man younger than 35 who had recovered from COVID-19. The CDR3 runs from the conserved cysteine through the conserved F or W. D genes are given only for firm matches. Only part of the rows carry a size: once, few, many, or a class if the clone is expanded.

clone size: .; J gene: TRBJ1-6; V gene: TRBV7-9; D gene: TRBD1; CDR3 DNA: TGTGCCAGCAGCCCTGGCCTAGGGGGCACGAGCTCCTATAATTCACCCCTCCACTTT; CDR3 protein: CASSPGLGGTSSYNSPLHF
clone size: .; J gene: TRBJ1-5; V gene: TRBV4-1; D gene: .; CDR3 DNA: TGCGCCAGCAGCCAAGAGTCGGGGATCAATCAGCCCCAGCATTTT; CDR3 protein: CASSQESGINQPQHF
clone size: .; J gene: TRBJ1-2; V gene: TRBV19; D gene: .; CDR3 DNA: TGTGCCAGTAGACCGGGATTTGCCCAAAGGGATGGCTACACCTTC; CDR3 protein: CASRPGFAQRDGYTF
clone size: .; J gene: TRBJ1-4; V gene: TRBV4-1; D gene: .; CDR3 DNA: TGCGCCAGCAGCCAAGCTAGGGGGATAGGTGAAAAACTGTTTTTT; CDR3 protein: CASSQARGIGEKLFF
clone size: .; J gene: TRBJ1-4; V gene: TRBV28; D gene: TRBD1; CDR3 DNA: TGTGCCAGCAGAATTTGGACAGGGGGAGAAAAACTGTTTTTT; CDR3 protein: CASRIWTGGEKLFF
clone size: .; J gene: TRBJ1-1; V gene: TRBV7-9; D gene: .; CDR3 DNA: TGTGCCAGCAGCCTGGGAGGAAAGAACACTGAAGCTTTCTTT; CDR3 protein: CASSLGGKNTEAFF
clone size: .; J gene: TRBJ2-5; V gene: TRBV27; D gene: TRBD2; CDR3 DNA: TGTGCCAGCAGTTCCCAGGGACTAGCCACGGAGACCCAGTACTTC; CDR3 protein: CASSSQGLATETQYF
clone size: once; J gene: TRBJ1-6; V gene: TRBV10-3; D gene: TRBD1; CDR3 DNA: TGTGCCACCCGACAGGGGGATAATTCACCCCTCCACTTT; CDR3 protein: CATRQGDNSPLHF
clone size: .; J gene: TRBJ1-2; V gene: TRBV27; D gene: TRBD1; CDR3 DNA: TGTGCCAGCAGTTTAAAGGGGACAGGGTATGGCTACACCTTC; CDR3 protein: CASSLKGTGYGYTF
clone size: .; J gene: TRBJ2-1; V gene: TRBV2; D gene: .; CDR3 DNA: TGTGCCAGCACCGACTTCAATGAGCAGTTCTTC; CDR3 protein: CASTDFNEQFF
clone size: .; J gene: TRBJ1-2; V gene: TRBV18; D gene: .; CDR3 DNA: TGTGCCAGCTCACCTGAACAAGGGACACTAGTCTATGGCTACACCTTC; CDR3 protein: CASSPEQGTLVYGYTF
clone size: once; J gene: TRBJ1-2; V gene: TRBV5-1; D gene: TRBD1; CDR3 DNA: TGCGCCAGCACCGGACAGGGTGGTAACTATGGCTACACCTTC; CDR3 protein: CASTGQGGNYGYTF
clone size: .; J gene: TRBJ2-7; V gene: TRBV6-5; D gene: .; CDR3 DNA: TGTGCCAGCAGTTTGGGACTTGACCCTCGGGAGCAGTACTTC; CDR3 protein: CASSLGLDPREQYF
clone size: .; J gene: TRBJ2-6; V gene: TRBV5-1; D gene: .; CDR3 DNA: TGCGCCAGCAGCTTGGCTACAGCTGGGGCCAACGTCCTGACTTTC; CDR3 protein: CASSLATAGANVLTF
clone size: few; J gene: TRBJ1-4; V gene: TRBV5-5; D gene: TRBD1; CDR3 DNA: TGTGCCAGCAGCTTACTATCGGGACAGAATGAAAAACTGTTTTTT; CDR3 protein: CASSLLSGQNEKLFF
clone size: .; J gene: TRBJ1-4; V gene: TRBV27; D gene: TRBD1; CDR3 DNA: TGTGCCAGCAGTTTTCGAGGGGGCTCAAATGAAAAACTGTTTTTT; CDR3 protein: CASSFRGGSNEKLFF